This T cell receptor beta chain was retrieved from a study of type 1 regulatory T cells. Study-wide background: T-allo10 is a Tr1-enriched, alloantigen-specific CD4 T cell product made in vitro. General study findings and limits: Tr1 cells had a more restricted TCR repertoire than non-Tr1 cells.

TCRdb independently ran MiXCR on the reads; one entry per CDR3 protein. Of 65,000 to 80,000 distinct CDR3 sequences in the sample, roughly 20% were seen once. In the case of this clonotype: The target antigen is unknown.

The source of this sequence is a human donor in good health. Input material: cultured type 1 regulatory T (Tr1) cells, either the whole culture or a sorted fraction (not recorded which).

CDR3 nucleotide sequence: TGTGCCAGCAGTCTCTTGAATTCACCCCTCCACTTT. Its translation: CASSLLNSPLHF. This rearrangement joins TRBV27 to TRBJ1-6, with D unclear. Trimming cost V 5 bases and J 7 bases, with 6 bases left between them. Germline assignment: CDR1 MNHEY and CDR2 SMNVEV (reference sequence). The CDR3 has 12 residues.